Below are 20 T cell receptor beta chains sequenced from a single sample in a study of cytomegalovirus exposure and HLA in healthy donors. 13 Jbeta primers and 60 Vbeta primers were used for the PCR. Libraries were prepared by immunoSEQ multiplex PCR; TCRdb keeps only in-frame clonotypes and omits some of them. The sample has approximately 150,000 clones, around 77% seen once; the top ten hold 1.5% to 2%. Input material: PBMCs. These receptors all come from a woman aged 25 to 45 in good health and CMV-seronegative.

This chain uses TRBV6-5 with TRBJ1-2; D is unresolved. The germline V and J ends were trimmed by 2 bases and 8 bases, with 12 bases remaining between them. CDR3 length: 13 residues. From germline, CDR1 is MNHEY and CDR2 SVGAGI. In nucleotides, the CDR3 is TGTGCCAGCAGTTACCCGGACCAGCGGGGCTACACCTTC. Protein product: CASSYPDQRGYTF.

CDR3 bases: TGTGCCAGCAGCCAACTGACAGGGGTTAGATCTAATGAAAAACTGTTTTTT. Protein: CASSQLTGVRSNEKLFF. V is TRBV14 and J is TRBJ1-4; 8 nucleotides line up with TRBD1. The CDR3 length is 17 residues. Germline trimming cut 2 bases from V and 3 bases from J; bases unmatched to any gene: 8. Germline V CDR1 and CDR2: SGHDN, FVKESK.

The rearrangement uses TRBV5-6 and TRBJ2-7; D unresolved. CDR3 length equals 13 residues. From germline, CDR1 is SGHDT and CDR2 YYEEEE. The V end was cut by 3 bases, the J end by 5 bases, with 12 bases between. In DNA, the CDR3 is TGTGCCAGCAGCTCCCGAGTGCCCCACGAGCAGTACTTC. Protein: CASSSRVPHEQYF.

The genes are TRBV6-1 and TRBJ1-5; tentatively, D is TRBD1 (6 bases). Looked up from germline, CDR1 is MNHNS and CDR2 is SASEGT. V was shortened by 0 bases and J by 9 bases, with 15 bases between the two germline ends. This CDR3 is built from 15 residues. The CDR3, as DNA: TGTGCCAGCAGTGAAGCGCTTCTAGTAGGGGGGCCCCAGCATTTT. It specifies CASSEALLVGGPQHF.

The V call is TRBV19, the J call TRBJ1-2, with 9 bases identical to TRBD1. Germline V CDR1 and CDR2: LNHDA, SQIVND (reference sequence). The CDR3 is 15 residues long. The ends lost 9 bases at V and 5 bases at J; junction bases unmatched: 13. The CDR3 protein is CASRYRTDRGYGYTF. The CDR3 DNA follows: TGTGCCAGCCGATACCGAACTGACAGGGGGTATGGCTACACCTTC. The full variable domain, completed using reference TRBV19 and TRBJ1-2, is DGGITQSPKYLFRKEGQNVTLSCEQNLNHDAMYWYRQDPGQGLRLIYYSQIVNDFQKGDIAEGYSVSREKKESFPLTVTSAQKNPTAFYLCASRYRTDRGYGYTFGSGTRLTVV.

The V call is TRBV30, the J call TRBJ1-1; 7 bases line up with TRBD1. The CDR3 consists of 13 residues. Germline loops: CDR1 GTSNPN, CDR2 SVGIG (reference sequence). Trimming removed 4 bases from V and 1 base from J; junction bases left unmatched: 3. The CDR3 here is CAWTGTANTEAFF. CDR3 bases: TGTGCCTGGACCGGGACAGCGAACACTGAAGCTTTCTTT. Full variable domain (missing parts from reference TRBV30 and TRBJ1-1): SQTIHQWPATLVQPVGSPLSLECTVEGTSNPNLYWYRQAAGRGLQLLFYSVGIGQISSEVPQNLSASRPQDRQFILSSKKLLLSDSGFYLCAWTGTANTEAFFGQGTRLTVV.

V usage is TRBV5-1 and J usage is TRBJ1-1; 11 nucleotides agree with TRBD1. The CDR3 extends over 17 amino acids. J gave up 3 bases and V 4 bases, and 11 bases lay outside the gene matches. Germline V CDR1 and CDR2: SGHRS, YFSETQ. This CDR3 is CASSVGTGGGWDTEAFF. In DNA form, the CDR3 reads TGCGCCAGCAGCGTTGGGACAGGGGGTGGATGGGACACTGAAGCTTTCTTT.

The chain couples TRBV5-1 to TRBJ2-7, with 9 bases aligning to TRBD1. CDR3 length: 15 amino acids. Looked up from germline, CDR1 is SGHRS and CDR2 is YFSETQ. V was pared by 0 bases and J by 6 bases, with 7 bases of the junction left unmatched. The CDR3 region has the DNA TGCGCCAGCAGCTTGGGGGGGGACAGGGTTGCCGAGCAGTACTTC. Translation gives CASSLGGDRVAEQYF.

The chain joins TRBV19 to TRBJ1-2; a weak D match, TRBD1 (5 bases). Trimming cost V 7 bases and J 3 bases, with 12 bases left between them. CDR3 length: 13 amino acids. In germline, CDR1 is LNHDA, CDR2 SQIVND (reference sequence). The CDR3: CASTRAVDYGYTF. The CDR3, as DNA: TGTGCCAGTACCAGGGCAGTCGACTATGGCTACACCTTC.

J is TRBJ1-1 and V is TRBV13, with TRBD1 matching over 7 bases. The length of the CDR3 is 14 residues. V shed 5 bases and J 4 bases; nucleotides not matched to a gene: 7. CDR1 is PRHDT and CDR2 is FYEKMQ in the germline V gene (reference sequence). Here the CDR3 reads CASSRGQGGTEAFF. In nucleotides, the CDR3 is TGTGCCAGCAGCAGGGGGCAGGGGGGCACTGAAGCTTTCTTT. The entire variable domain, with the rest obtained from reference TRBV13 and TRBJ1-1, is as follows: AAGVIQSPRHLIKEKRETATLKCYPIPRHDTVYWYQQGPGQDPQFLISFYEKMQSDKGSIPDRFSAQQFSDYHSELNMSSLELGDSALYFCASSRGQGGTEAFFGQGTRLTVV.

This clone was seen more than once but under ten times. The chain joins TRBV25-1 to TRBJ2-7; 10 bases align to TRBD1. CDR3 size: 15 residues. The junction had 4 bases not matched to a gene; V was cut back by 1 base and J by 4 bases. The germline V gene has CDR1 MGHDK and CDR2 SYGVNS. For the CDR3, the DNA is TGTGCCAGCAGTGAATCCGGGACAGGGGCTTACGAGCAGTACTTC. Translating it yields CASSESGTGAYEQYF.

V usage is TRBV4-3 and J usage is TRBJ2-1, with D uncertain. The CDR3 is 15 amino acids. The germline V gene encodes CDR1 LGHNA and CDR2 YSLEER. The germline V and J ends were trimmed by 4 bases and 0 bases, with 10 bases remaining between them. The CDR3 here is CASSRSTLSYNEQFF. CDR3 nucleotides: TGCGCCAGCAGCCGGAGTACGCTCTCCTACAATGAGCAGTTCTTC.

The rearrangement links TRBV6-1 to TRBJ1-2; possibly TRBD1 for D (5 bases). V dropped 5 bases and J dropped 4 bases, with 17 bases sitting between them. There are 15 residues in the CDR3. CDR1 and CDR2 from the germline V gene are MNHNS and SASEGT. CDR3 protein: CASSSEGGASYGYTF. Here the CDR3 DNA reads TGTGCCAGCAGTAGTGAAGGTGGGGCCTCCTATGGCTACACCTTC.

The chain recombines TRBV28 with TRBJ2-3, with TRBD1 identical over 7 bases. The CDR3 contains 17 residues. V shed 5 bases and J 1 base; nucleotides not matched to a gene: 12. Germline CDR1 is MDHEN and CDR2 is SYDVKM. The CDR3 here is CASSIRTGVGGTDTQYF. CDR3 bases: TGTGCCAGCAGTATACGCACAGGGGTGGGAGGCACAGATACGCAGTATTTT.

The chain combines TRBV7-7 with TRBJ2-3; D is possibly TRBD2 (6 bases). Between the trimmed V and J ends, which lost 0 bases and 4 bases, there was a span of 8 bases. CDR1 and CDR2 from the germline V gene are SSHAT and FNYEAQ (reference sequence). This CDR3 has 14 residues. Here the CDR3 reads CASSLAGGSDTQYF. The CDR3 DNA reads as TGTGCCAGCAGCTTAGCGGGAGGCTCAGATACGCAGTATTTT.

CDR3 amino acids: CASSIGAGYNEQFF. The DNA of the CDR3 is TGTGCCAGCAGTATAGGGGCAGGCTACAATGAGCAGTTCTTC. This chain links TRBV5-5 with TRBJ2-1; D may be TRBD1 (5 bases). CDR1 and CDR2 from the germline V gene are SGHKS and YYEKEE (reference sequence). The CDR3 length is 14 residues. Trimming removed 5 bases from V and 3 bases from J, with 12 bases in between. The full variable domain, rest sourced from reference TRBV5-5 and TRBJ2-1, is DAGVTQSPTHLIKTRGQQVTLRCSPISGHKSVSWYQQVLGQGPQFIFQYYEKEERGRGNFPDRFSARQFPNYSSELNVNALLLGDSALYLCASSIGAGYNEQFFGPGTRLTVL.

The rearrangement uses TRBV28 and TRBJ2-3; TRBD2 matches 8 bases. The length of the CDR3 is 16 residues. Per germline, CDR1 MDHEN and CDR2 SYDVKM. Unmatched junction bases numbered 6, after V lost 2 bases and J lost 2 bases. The CDR3, as DNA: TGTGCCAGCAGTTTACCAACTAGCGGAAACACAGATACGCAGTATTTT. Amino acids: CASSLPTSGNTDTQYF. Full variable domain (outside the CDR3, taken from reference TRBV28 and TRBJ2-3): DVKVTQSSRYLVKRTGEKVFLECVQDMDHENMFWYRQDPGLGLRLIYFSYDVKMKEKGDIPEGYSVSREKKERFSLILESASTNQTSMYLCASSLPTSGNTDTQYFGPGTRLTVL.

The chain recombines TRBV7-9 with TRBJ2-7; TRBD2 matches at 11 bases. Germline values: CDR1 SEHNR, CDR2 FQNEAQ (reference sequence). The CDR3 runs to 17 residues. Trimming cost V 6 bases and J 2 bases; bases outside gene matches: 12. Here the CDR3 DNA reads TGTGCCAGCAGTCAATCTGCGACTAGCGGGACTCCCTACGAGCAGTACTTC. It is translated as CASSQSATSGTPYEQYF.

V usage is TRBV11-1 and J usage is TRBJ2-1, with 8 bases matching TRBD2. The CDR3 runs 15 residues. Germline trimming cut 2 bases from V and 1 base from J; bases unmatched to any gene: 1. In germline, CDR1 is SGHAT, CDR2 FQDESV (reference sequence). The CDR3 DNA is TGTGCCAGCAGCTTAAGCGGGGGATCCTACAATGAGCAGTTCTTC. It encodes CASSLSGGSYNEQFF. Based on the CDR3 plus reference TRBV11-1 and TRBJ2-1, the full variable domain is EAEVAQSPRYKITEKSQAVAFWCDPISGHATLYWYRQILGQGPELLVQFQDESVVDDSQLPKDRFSAERLKGVDSTLKIQPAELGDSAMYLCASSLSGGSYNEQFFGPGTRLTVL.

V gene TRBV28 combines with J gene TRBJ1-5; TRBD1 is a possible D gene (5 bases). V was cut by 5 bases and J by 1 base, with 9 bases left in between. Germline V gives CDR1 MDHEN, CDR2 SYDVKM. The CDR3 loop spans 14 amino acids. CDR3 region: CASSLTVSNQPQHF. CDR3 DNA: TGTGCCAGCAGTCTGACAGTAAGCAATCAGCCCCAGCATTTT.